These 27 T cell receptor beta chains originate from one sample sequenced in a study of shared clonotypes between healthy human individuals. TCRdb's table, derived via immunoSEQ multiplex PCR, lists solely in-frame clones and lacks some. The table lists some 630,000 clones, approximately 96% of them singletons. CD45RO-negative cells were positively selected for CCR7, leaving out terminally differentiated effector memory CD45RA+ cells. The sequencing sample was made of naive CD8+ T cells sorted from blood. These receptor sequences come from a woman under 40 in good health.

The CDR3: CSVEEGGKDGYTF. In DNA form, the CDR3 reads TGCAGCGTTGAAGAAGGGGGCAAGGATGGCTACACCTTC. This sequence joins TRBV29-1 and TRBJ1-2; 7 nucleotides line up with TRBD1. Germline V gene lookup returns CDR1 SQVTM and CDR2 ANQGSEA. Trimming cost V 0 bases and J 6 bases; bases outside gene matches: 4. The CDR3 covers 13 residues. The whole variable domain, filled in from reference TRBV29-1 and TRBJ1-2, reads SAVISQKPSRDICQRGTSLTIQCQVDSQVTMMFWYRQQPGQSLTLIATANQGSEATYESGFVIDKFPISRPNLTFSTLTVSNMSPEDSSIYLCSVEEGGKDGYTFGSGTRLTVV.

The chain joins TRBV27 to TRBJ2-1, with D possibly TRBD2 on 5 matching bases. The CDR3 length is 15 residues. Trimming stripped 3 bases from V and 6 bases from J, with 15 bases between. CDR1 is MNHEY and CDR2 is SMNVEV in the germline V gene (reference sequence). DNA of the CDR3: TGTGCCAGCAGTTTTTCGGGAAATAGCGTCAATGAGCAGTTCTTC. It codes for CASSFSGNSVNEQFF.

The chain employs TRBV7-8 and TRBJ2-1, with 7 nucleotides matching TRBD1. The CDR3 has 15 amino acids. Looked up from germline, CDR1 is SGHVS and CDR2 is FQNEAQ. The ends lost 5 bases at V and 5 bases at J; junction bases unmatched: 9. The CDR3 DNA reads as TGTGCCAGCAGCCTTCAGAGGGACAGACACAATGAGCAGTTCTTC. Translated: CASSLQRDRHNEQFF.

This clone was recorded only once. This chain uses TRBV11-2 with TRBJ2-7, with 12 bases that match TRBD1. The junction had 13 bases not matched to a gene; V was cut back by 1 base and J by 6 bases. The CDR3 length is 18 residues. CDR1 is SGHAT and CDR2 is FQNNGV in the germline V gene. CDR3: CASSLAPGQGARAFEQYF. The DNA for the CDR3 is TGTGCCAGCAGCTTAGCCCCGGGACAGGGGGCGAGGGCCTTCGAGCAGTACTTC.

V gene TRBV13 combines with J gene TRBJ2-3, with TRBD2 matching 7 bases. The V gene's germline CDR1 is PRHDT and CDR2 FYEKMQ (reference sequence). The CDR3 extends over 13 amino acids. With V trimmed by 8 bases and J by 2 bases, 4 bases remained unmatched. CDR3 protein: CASELANTDTQYF. CDR3 coding DNA: TGTGCCAGCGAACTAGCGAACACAGATACGCAGTATTTT.

The gene calls are TRBV4-1 and TRBJ2-5; possibly TRBD2 for D (5 bases). Trimming cost V 1 base and J 5 bases, with 11 bases left between them. Germline CDR1 reads MGHRA; CDR2 reads YSYEKL. There are 14 residues in the CDR3. CDR3 nucleotide sequence: TGCGCCAGCAGCCAAGTTACGGGGTGGGAGACCCAGTACTTC. Amino acids: CASSQVTGWETQYF.

This chain joins TRBV29-1 and TRBJ2-2; 7 nucleotides align to TRBD1. The length of the CDR3 is 15 residues. The junction had 6 bases not matched to a gene; V was cut back by 3 bases and J by 2 bases. Germline assignment: CDR1 SQVTM and CDR2 ANQGSEA. The CDR3 region is CSVEFGTDNTGELFF. DNA for the CDR3: TGCAGCGTTGAGTTCGGGACAGATAACACCGGGGAGCTGTTTTTT.

CDR3 bases: TGTGCCAGCAGTTCCAGAGCGAACACCGGGGAGCTGTTTTTT. This gives the protein CASSSRANTGELFF. The chain links TRBV27 to TRBJ2-2, with D hard to call. Germline CDR1 reads MNHEY; CDR2 reads SMNVEV (reference sequence). The CDR3 spans 14 residues. Trimming left V 4 bases short and J 0 bases short, with 6 bases between.

The chain carries TRBV28 and TRBJ1-4; no firm D call. CDR1 is MDHEN, CDR2 SYDVKM, per germline. With 5 bases removed from V and 6 bases from J, the gap between germline ends came to 13 bases. The CDR3 contains 14 residues. CDR3 sequence reads: CASSLREWHEKLFF. CDR3 bases: TGTGCCAGCAGTCTGAGGGAATGGCATGAAAAACTGTTTTTT.

The J gene is TRBJ2-3, the V gene TRBV19; the match to TRBD1 covers 9 bases. From germline, CDR1 is LNHDA and CDR2 SQIVND (reference sequence). Unmatched junction bases numbered 6, after V lost 10 bases and J lost 4 bases. The CDR3 is made up of 13 amino acids. The CDR3 loop reads CATEQGASDTQYF. CDR3 DNA sequence: TGTGCCACCGAACAGGGGGCCTCAGATACGCAGTATTTT.

Only a few counts were recorded for this clone. The sample contains more than one DNA sequence encoding this CDR3. The chain is built from TRBV27 and TRBJ2-7; D is undetermined. The CDR3 contains 11 residues. Deletions cut 6 bases from V and 0 bases from J, with 3 bases between. Germline-derived CDR1 and CDR2 are MNHEY and SMNVEV (reference sequence). The CDR3 nucleotides are TGTGCCAGCAGCACCTCCTACGAGCAGTACTTC. It yields the protein CASSTSYEQYF.

V and J are TRBV7-2 and TRBJ2-4, with D perhaps matching TRBD2 (6 bases). CDR1 SGHTA and CDR2 FQGNSA come from the germline V gene. Trimming removed 0 bases at V and 0 bases at J, with 9 bases between. The CDR3 covers 16 residues. This CDR3 is CASSLAGLGAKNIQYF. The CDR3 DNA reads as TGTGCCAGCAGCTTAGCGGGACTCGGAGCCAAAAACATTCAGTACTTC.

This chain connects TRBV4-1 to TRBJ2-3; D is perhaps TRBD2 (6 bases). V lost 5 bases to trimming and J lost 6 bases, with 21 bases between them. Germline loops: CDR1 MGHRA, CDR2 YSYEKL. CDR3 length: 16 residues. CDR3 loop: CASSMLVPGAGDTQYF. The CDR3 DNA is TGCGCCAGCAGCATGTTAGTACCGGGAGCAGGGGATACGCAGTATTTT.

V gene TRBV4-1 combines with J gene TRBJ2-7; no clear D. CDR3 length: 14 residues. Looked up from germline, CDR1 is MGHRA and CDR2 is YSYEKL. Deletions cut 0 bases from V and 2 bases from J, with 8 bases between. CDR3 sequence reads: CASSQDFGAYEQYF. For the CDR3, the DNA is TGCGCCAGCAGCCAAGATTTTGGAGCCTACGAGCAGTACTTC.

V gene TRBV4-1 combines with J gene TRBJ2-6, with D possibly called TRBD1 or TRBD2 (5 bases each). This CDR3 comprises 17 residues. Germline V lookup: CDR1 MGHRA, CDR2 YSYEKL. V was shortened by 0 bases and J by 0 bases, with 9 bases between the two germline ends. The CDR3 sequence: CASSQEVRGSGANVLTF. The CDR3 DNA follows: TGCGCCAGCAGCCAAGAAGTGAGGGGCTCTGGGGCCAACGTCCTGACTTTC.

CDR3: CASSSISQGLNTGELFF. The CDR3 DNA reads TGTGCCAGCAGTTCCATCTCACAGGGGCTGAACACCGGGGAGCTGTTTTTT. This chain uses TRBV27 with TRBJ2-2, with 7 bases matching TRBD1. The J segment lost 1 base and the V segment lost 4 bases, leaving 9 bases of the junction unmatched. The CDR3 has 17 amino acids. CDR1 and CDR2 (germline): MNHEY, SMNVEV (reference sequence).

This rearrangement joins TRBV4-1 to TRBJ2-7, with TRBD2 matching 9 bases. The CDR3 contains 15 residues. Unmatched junction bases numbered 2, after V lost 0 bases and J lost 2 bases. Germline values: CDR1 MGHRA, CDR2 YSYEKL. CDR3 DNA sequence: TGCGCCAGCAGCCAAGAGACTAGCGGACCCTACGAGCAGTACTTC. Translated: CASSQETSGPYEQYF.

This chain connects TRBV28 to TRBJ2-1, with TRBD2 matching 11 bases. After removal of 1 base from V and 7 bases from J, the junction contained 6 bases not matched to a gene. CDR1 is MDHEN and CDR2 is SYDVKM in the germline V gene. The CDR3 loop spans 16 amino acids. This CDR3 reads CASSLYTSGRGNEQFF. The CDR3 DNA is TGTGCCAGCAGTTTATATACTAGCGGGAGAGGAAATGAGCAGTTCTTC.

The chain is built from TRBV21-1 and TRBJ2-3; the table calls TRBD2, which could not be checked here. TRBV21-1 is annotated as a pseudogene. The CDR3 loop spans 16 amino acids. The CDR3 sequence: CASSRTSSPSTDTQYF. The CDR3 DNA reads as TGTGCCAGCAGCCGGACTAGCAGCCCTAGCACAGATACGCAGTATTTT.

The V call is TRBV19, the J call TRBJ1-5, with TRBD1 matching 8 bases. Germline assignment: CDR1 LNHDA and CDR2 SQIVND (reference sequence). Trimming at V came to 5 bases and at J to 2 bases, leaving 14 bases not matched to a gene. This CDR3 spans 18 amino acids. The CDR3 bases are TGTGCCAGTAGTCAAACAAAAATTTCGGGACAGGGCAATCAGCCCCAGCATTTT. Residues: CASSQTKISGQGNQPQHF.

The rearrangement joins TRBV9 to TRBJ1-3, with 9 bases matching TRBD1. V shed 2 bases, J shed 2 bases, and the junction held 8 bases outside the gene matches. The CDR3 runs 17 residues. Germline V gene sequence: CDR1 SGDLS, CDR2 YYNGEE. CDR3 sequence (DNA): TGTGCCAGCAGCGTGGGGACAGGGTCCCATCCTGGAAACACCATATATTTT. It yields the protein CASSVGTGSHPGNTIYF.

This clone was picked up one time. The rearrangement links TRBV7-3 to TRBJ2-1; D ambiguous. The V end lost 6 bases, the J end lost 5 bases, and 17 bases lay between the germline ends. In germline, CDR1 is SGHTA, CDR2 FQGTGA. CDR3 size: 15 residues. Written as DNA, the CDR3 is TGTGCCAGCAGTGAACTTTCGCAGGCTAACAATGAGCAGTTCTTC. Its protein is CASSELSQANNEQFF.

The gene calls are TRBV6-5 and TRBJ1-6, with D hard to call. Germline V gene lookup returns CDR1 MNHEY and CDR2 SVGAGI. The CDR3 is 15 amino acids. V was trimmed by 5 bases and J by 9 bases, leaving 17 bases between them. In DNA form, the CDR3 reads TGTGCCAGCAGTCCCCCTTTGCAGGAGGGTTCACCCCTCCACTTT. As protein: CASSPPLQEGSPLHF.

The rearrangement joins TRBV5-1 to TRBJ2-7; D gene ambiguous. With 2 bases removed from V and 1 base from J, the gap between germline ends came to 10 bases. In germline, CDR1 is SGHRS, CDR2 YFSETQ. The CDR3 has 14 amino acids. CDR3 sequence: CASSLVSQSYEQYF. CDR3 sequence (DNA): TGCGCCAGCAGCTTAGTGTCACAGTCCTACGAGCAGTACTTC.

The gene calls are TRBV10-2 and TRBJ1-2, with D hard to call. The V end lost 4 bases, the J end lost 2 bases, and 8 bases lay between the germline ends. The CDR3 covers 13 residues. Germline V CDR1 and CDR2: WSHSY, SAAADI. The CDR3 bases are TGCGCCAGCAGTGCGGCAGAAAACTATGGCTACACCTTC. This codes for CASSAAENYGYTF.

The chain is built from TRBV19 and TRBJ1-6; D remains unclear. The CDR3 has 12 amino acids. Between the trimmed V and J ends, which lost 8 bases and 7 bases, there was a span of 9 bases. Germline CDR1 LNHDA, CDR2 SQIVND (reference sequence). CDR3 region: CASGRGNSPLHF. The CDR3, as DNA: TGTGCCAGTGGGAGAGGAAATTCACCCCTCCACTTT.

The chain recombines TRBV7-9 with TRBJ1-3, with a tentative D call TRBD1 (6 bases). In germline, CDR1 is SEHNR, CDR2 FQNEAQ (reference sequence). There are 16 residues in the CDR3. Trimming removed 5 bases at V and 6 bases at J, with 20 bases between. CDR3 sequence: CASSRPTGMDINTIYF. The CDR3, as DNA: TGTGCCAGCAGCCGGCCAACAGGGATGGATATAAACACCATATATTTT.